Listed here are 20 T cell receptor beta chains from one sample, sequenced in a study of CD8+ T cells in alopecia areata. cDNA reverse transcribed from extracted RNA served as the sequencing template. Repertoires were generated with immunoSEQ multiplex PCR, while TCRdb's copy carries only in-frame clones and drops some. The data show about 110,000 clones, with none appearing a single time. Material for sequencing was lesional skin. These receptors originate from a C3H/HeJ mouse with alopecia areata. Strain MHC haplotype: H2-k.

This clone was picked up a small number of times. Mouse gene names and germline throughout. The read stops 4 residues short of the end of the CDR3; the missing end is completed from the germline J gene. The V and J genes are TRBV31 and TRBJ2-7; 10 positions agree with TRBD2. Per germline, CDR1 GKSSPN and CDR2 SITVG. The CDR3 has 14 amino acids. The CDR3 is CAWSLAWGGDEQYF. CDR3 DNA (partial): TGTGCCTGGAGTCTAGCCTGGGGGGGCGAT.

With respect to this clone: Each gene name is a mouse one. The CDR3 is CASSIPLGLYEQYF. CDR3 bases read: TGTGCCAGCAGTATCCCCCTGGGCCTCTAT. The chain carries TRBV19 and TRBJ2-7; D perhaps matches TRBD2 (5 bases). With the read ending 4 residues before the CDR3 end, the germline J gene is used to fill in that end. The V gene's germline CDR1 is FNHDT and CDR2 SITEND (reference sequence). CDR3 length: 14 residues. With 2 bases removed from V and 3 bases from J, the gap between germline ends came to 12 bases.

This clone was seen a handful of times. The gene names given are mouse names. The read is 4 residues too short to cover the CDR3 end, so that end is filled in from the germline J gene. This chain connects TRBV13-1 to TRBJ2-1; 7 positions match TRBD1. This CDR3 has 14 residues. The V gene's germline CDR1 is NSHNY and CDR2 SYGAGN. J gave up 1 base and V 4 bases, and 2 bases lay outside the gene matches. This CDR3 is CASSLQGNYAEQFF. CDR3 DNA, as far as it was read: TGTGCCAGCAGTCTACAGGGGAACTATGCT.

On this clone: Gene labels here are mouse ones. The sequence runs out 4 residues before the end of the CDR3; the remainder is reconstructed from the germline J gene. This chain connects TRBV19 to TRBJ2-2; D gene ambiguous. The CDR3 extends over 12 amino acids. V dropped 9 bases and J dropped 3 bases, with 9 bases sitting between them. Germline V gene data show CDR1 as FNHDT and CDR2 as SITEND (reference sequence). The CDR3 loop is CATGWDTGQLYF. Partial CDR3 DNA: TGTGCCACCGGGTGGGACACCGGG.

A few counts support this clone. These gene names are mouse names. With the read ending 4 residues before the CDR3 end, the germline J gene is used to fill in that end. The chain employs TRBV1 and TRBJ2-7; 12 bases fit TRBD2. The CDR3 length is 16 residues. Per germline, CDR1 NSQYPW and CDR2 LRSPGD (reference sequence). The sequenced part of the CDR3 DNA is TGCACCTGCAGTGCAAACTCCGGGACTGGGGGGTAT. Translation gives CTCSANSGTGGY. The complete CDR3 protein is CTCSANSGTGGYEQYF.

This clone has just a few counts. All gene names here are mouse names. The CDR3 extends 4 residues past the end of the read, so its final part is completed from the germline J gene. The gene calls are TRBV1 and TRBJ2-5, with 14 bases that match TRBD2. Germline loops: CDR1 NSQYPW, CDR2 LRSPGD (reference sequence). J was trimmed by 3 bases and V by 4 bases; bases with no gene match: 6. This CDR3 region has 17 residues. The part of the CDR3 DNA that was read is TGCACCTGCAGTGGGGGACTGGGGGGGCGTCGGCAAGAC. It is translated as CTCSGGLGGRRQD. The full CDR3 protein reads CTCSGGLGGRRQDTQYF.

This clone was detected only a few times. Mouse germline and gene names are used. The CDR3 is cut off 4 residues early in the read; its end comes from the germline J gene. This chain links TRBV13-1 with TRBJ2-1; TRBD2 aligns across 7 bases. The V and J ends lost 6 bases and 1 base, in that order; junction bases with no gene match: 1. Germline CDR1 is NSHNY and CDR2 is SYGAGN. The CDR3 is 13 residues long. The CDR3 sequence: CASTTGNYAEQFF. Partial CDR3 DNA: TGTGCCAGCACGACTGGGAACTATGCT.

This clone has at least ten counts. Genes and germline are mouse. The read is 4 residues too short to cover the CDR3 end, so that end is filled in from the germline J gene. The V call is TRBV13-3, the J call TRBJ2-1; 9 bases align to TRBD2. This CDR3 is built from 16 residues. Germline trimming cut 5 bases from V and 0 bases from J; bases unmatched to any gene: 6. The germline V gene has CDR1 NNHDY and CDR2 SYVADS. Here the CDR3 reads CASSPRLGANYAEQFF. The CDR3 bases that were read are TGTGCCAGCAGCCCTCGACTGGGGGCTAACTATGCT.

Notes on this clone: The listed genes are named as in mouse. The CDR3 goes on 4 residues after the read ends, and that part is filled in from the germline J gene. V is TRBV13-3 and J is TRBJ2-5; the D gene is possibly TRBD2 (5 bases). The CDR3 covers 13 residues. The germline V gene encodes CDR1 NNHDY and CDR2 SYVADS. The CDR3 spells CASSDVGMDTQYF. The part of the CDR3 DNA that was read is TGTGCCAGCAGTGATGTGGGGATGGAC. The full variable domain, completed using reference TRBV13-3 and TRBJ2-5, is EAAVTQSPRSKVAVTGGKVTLSCHQTNNHDYMYWYRQDTGHGLRLIHYSYVADSTEKGDIPDGYKASRPSQENFSLILELASLSQTAVYFCASSDVGMDTQYFGPGTRLLVL.

This clone has just a few counts. Gene names are the mouse ones. Read coverage stops 4 residues before the CDR3 terminus; the germline J gene supplies the remainder. This rearrangement joins TRBV13-1 to TRBJ2-2; 12 bases align to TRBD2. Germline CDR1 and CDR2: NSHNY and SYGAGN. The CDR3 is made up of 15 amino acids. J lost 4 bases, V lost 5 bases, and 3 bases had no gene match. CDR3 DNA, as far as it was read: TGTGCCAGCAGGAGGGACTGGGGGGCCACCGGG. It specifies CASRRDWGATG. In full, the CDR3 is CASRRDWGATGQLYF.

In this sample, this clone turned up a few times. Gene names follow the mouse nomenclature. The read ends 4 residues shy of where the CDR3 ends; the end is completed using the germline J gene. This chain uses TRBV19 with TRBJ2-2, with 12 nucleotides matching TRBD1. The CDR3 is 15 residues long. Germline V gene lookup returns CDR1 FNHDT and CDR2 SITEND (reference sequence). V shed 7 bases and J 3 bases; nucleotides not matched to a gene: 4. The sequenced CDR3 bases are TGTGCCAGCTCCCGGGACAGGGGGCACACCGGG. It translates to CASSRDRGHTG. The full CDR3 reads CASSRDRGHTGQLYF.

To note about this clone: Gene names refer to mouse genes. Read coverage stops 4 residues before the CDR3 terminus; the germline J gene supplies the remainder. The V and J genes are TRBV13-2 and TRBJ2-4, with TRBD2 identical over 9 bases. In germline, CDR1 is NNHNN, CDR2 SYGAGS (reference sequence). The V gene end was trimmed by 0 bases and the J gene end by 0 bases; junction bases not matched to a gene: 2. The CDR3 is 16 residues long. The CDR3 sequence is CASGDGLGVSQNTLYF. CDR3 DNA (partial): TGTGCCAGCGGTGATGGACTGGGGGTTAGTCAAAAC.

Concerning this clone itself: Gene names and germline match the mouse. The read ends 4 residues early relative to the CDR3; the germline J gene fills the gap. This chain connects TRBV1 to TRBJ2-1; 9 nucleotides line up with TRBD1. The germline gives CDR1 NSQYPW, CDR2 LRSPGD (reference sequence). V shed 1 base, J shed 3 bases, and the junction held 7 bases outside the gene matches. The CDR3 consists of 17 residues. The CDR3 DNA, read in part, is TGCACCTGCAGTGCAGCGGACAGGGGATCCCTCTATGCT. It codes for CTCSAADRGSLYA. The complete CDR3 reads CTCSAADRGSLYAEQFF.

Remarks on this clone: Gene names and germline refer to mouse. The CDR3 extends 4 residues past the end of the read, so its final part is completed from the germline J gene. V usage is TRBV13-2 and J usage is TRBJ2-5, with a tentative D call TRBD1 (5 bases). The CDR3 contains 14 residues. The germline gives CDR1 NNHNN, CDR2 SYGAGS (reference sequence). V was pared by 1 base and J by 3 bases, with 9 bases between. CDR3 sequence reads: CASGDWTSQDTQYF. Incomplete CDR3 DNA: TGTGCCAGCGGTGATTGGACATCTCAAGAC.

Note on this clone: Any gene name here is a mouse gene name. The read ends 4 residues before the CDR3 terminus; that terminus is restored from the germline J gene. This chain links TRBV13-3 with TRBJ2-2; 8 bases align to TRBD2. The CDR3 is 14 amino acids. V gave up 5 bases and J gave up 4 bases; unmatched junction bases: 4. The germline V gene has CDR1 NNHDY and CDR2 SYVADS. The CDR3: CASRTGGPTGQLYF. Partial CDR3 DNA: TGTGCCAGCAGAACTGGGGGCCCCACCGGG.

This clone was counted a few times. The listed genes are named as in mouse. Coverage ceases 4 residues before the CDR3 finishes, and the germline J gene fills in the end. The genes are TRBV19 and TRBJ2-5, with 12 bases fitting TRBD2. The CDR3 is made up of 16 amino acids. Germline V gene data show CDR1 as FNHDT and CDR2 as SITEND (reference sequence). The V and J ends lost 3 bases and 1 base, in that order; junction bases with no gene match: 3. The CDR3 bases that were read are TGTGCCAGCAGTACACGGACTGGGGGGGACCAAGAC. Its translation: CASSTRTGGDQD. The complete CDR3 sequence is CASSTRTGGDQDTQYF.

This clone was counted ten times or more. Germline and genes here are mouse. The read halts 4 residues ahead of the CDR3 end, with the missing end drawn from the germline J gene. The chain combines TRBV13-3 with TRBJ2-7; 7 nucleotides agree with TRBD1. CDR1 is NNHDY, CDR2 SYVADS, per germline. The CDR3 is made up of 14 amino acids. The V gene end was trimmed by 1 base and the J gene end by 1 base; junction bases not matched to a gene: 2. The CDR3 is CASSDPDRSYEQYF. CDR3 bases read: TGTGCCAGCAGTGATCCGGACAGGTCCTAT.

This clone was counted only a few times. Gene names follow the mouse nomenclature. CDR3 amino acids: CASSDVTGVNYAEQFF. Incomplete CDR3 DNA: TGTGCCAGCAGTGATGTGACTGGGGTCAACTATGCT. The genes are TRBV13-1 and TRBJ2-1; TRBD2 matches 8 bases. The CDR3 goes on 4 residues after the read ends, and that part is filled in from the germline J gene. This CDR3 is built from 16 residues. Germline values: CDR1 NSHNY, CDR2 SYGAGN. J was trimmed by 1 base and V by 0 bases; bases with no gene match: 3.

In this sample, this clone turned up a few times. Any gene name here is a mouse gene name. The read is 4 residues too short to cover the CDR3 end, so that end is filled in from the germline J gene. The chain joins TRBV17 to TRBJ2-7; 7 nucleotides match TRBD1. Germline V gene data show CDR1 as MNHDT and CDR2 as YYDKIL. With V trimmed by 3 bases and J by 0 bases, 8 bases remained unmatched. The CDR3 extends over 16 amino acids. The CDR3 is CASSRVPGQSSYEQYF. CDR3 bases read: TGTGCTAGCAGTAGGGTCCCGGGACAGAGCTCCTAT.

Turning to this clone: Germline and genes: mouse. Partial CDR3 DNA: TGTGCCAGCAGTATAGTGGGGGTTTAT. Translation: CASSIVGVY. The full CDR3 is CASSIVGVYEQYF. The V gene is TRBV19, the J gene TRBJ2-7, with D possibly matching TRBD2 (6 bases). The missing CDR3 end, 4 residues past where the read stops, is filled in from the germline J gene. The CDR3 length is 13 residues. Germline V gene lookup returns CDR1 FNHDT and CDR2 SITEND (reference sequence).